These 14 T cell receptor beta chains came from one sample sequenced in a study of blood T cells in healthy people across ages. Combining a sample-barcoded 5' primer with a J-beta primer mix, a second PCR ran for about 6 to 11 cycles. Each CDR3 protein is one row after TCRdb ran MiXCR on the 5' RACE reads. Of 750,000 to 850,000 distinct CDR3 sequences detected, around a quarter appear once; the ten largest clones hold roughly 3.8%. In addition, the sample was reused for a study of T cells of mothers and their children.

The sample comprised blood. The receptors derive from a boy aged 5-17 years in good health.

The chain has TRBV27 and TRBJ1-6; TRBD1 is a possible D gene (5 bases). The germline gives CDR1 MNHEY, CDR2 SMNVEV (reference sequence). The CDR3 covers 15 residues. V dropped 0 bases and J dropped 7 bases, with 10 bases sitting between them. CDR3: CASSLSAGTNSPLHF. The CDR3 region has the DNA TGTGCCAGCAGTTTATCAGCGGGGACCAATTCACCCCTCCACTTT.

This clonotype was found a few times. The chain combines TRBV24-1 with TRBJ2-1; D might be TRBD2 (5 bases). The CDR3 runs to 14 residues. Germline-derived CDR1 and CDR2 are KGHDR and SFDVKD. The V gene lost 3 bases and the J gene lost 7 bases, with 12 bases spanning the gap. This CDR3 is CATSDLGGPNEQFF. CDR3 sequence (DNA): TGTGCCACCAGTGATCTCGGCGGGCCAAATGAGCAGTTCTTC.

This chain joins TRBV7-3 and TRBJ1-3, with TRBD1 identical over 8 bases. CDR1 is SGHTA, CDR2 FQGTGA, per germline. The CDR3 extends over 17 amino acids. V shed 5 bases and J 2 bases; nucleotides not matched to a gene: 11. In nucleotides, the CDR3 is TGTGCCAGCAGCCCGCGGACAGGGCCTGGGCCTGGAAACACCATATATTTT. Its protein is CASSPRTGPGPGNTIYF.

The chain recombines TRBV29-1 with TRBJ1-1; no reliable D call. V lost 7 bases, J lost 0 bases, and 18 bases lay in between. From germline, CDR1 is SQVTM and CDR2 ANQGSEA. The CDR3 sequence is 15 residues long. DNA for the CDR3: TGCAGCGCGGCCGAATCCGGATTCATGAACACTGAAGCTTTCTTT. Translated, it gives CSAAESGFMNTEAFF. Combining the CDR3 with reference TRBV29-1 and TRBJ1-1 gives the whole variable domain SAVISQKPSRDICQRGTSLTIQCQVDSQVTMMFWYRQQPGQSLTLIATANQGSEATYESGFVIDKFPISRPNLTFSTLTVSNMSPEDSSIYLCSAAESGFMNTEAFFGQGTRLTVV.

The count of this clonotype is one. The chain carries TRBV3-1 and TRBJ1-1; D uncertain. CDR1 LGHDT and CDR2 YNNKEL come from the germline V gene (reference sequence). Trimming stripped 4 bases from V and 3 bases from J, with 15 bases between. The CDR3 consists of 15 residues. This CDR3 reads CASSPSLYWDTEAFF. CDR3 DNA: TGTGCCAGCAGCCCCTCCTTGTATTGGGACACTGAAGCTTTCTTT.

This clonotype was counted once. The V and J genes are TRBV20-1 and TRBJ2-7; the D gene is possibly TRBD1 (5 bases). This CDR3 spans 15 amino acids. V was pared by 0 bases and J by 0 bases, with 12 bases between. The germline V gene encodes CDR1 DFQATT and CDR2 SNEGSKA (reference sequence). Written as DNA, the CDR3 is TGCAGTGCTAGAGATTCACAGGTCAGCTCCTACGAGCAGTACTTC. This gives the protein CSARDSQVSSYEQYF.

This clonotype has just a few counts. The chain has TRBV7-2 and TRBJ2-7; no clear D gene. Germline V gives CDR1 SGHTA, CDR2 FQGNSA. The V end was cut by 2 bases, the J end by 6 bases, with 11 bases between. This CDR3 is 13 amino acids long. CDR3 amino acids: CASSLIQWREQYF. The CDR3 region has the DNA TGTGCCAGCAGCTTAATTCAGTGGCGCGAGCAGTACTTC.

The chain uses TRBV20-1 and TRBJ1-1, with TRBD1 as a possible D gene (5 bases). CDR3 length: 14 residues. Trimming removed 3 bases at V and 5 bases at J, with 16 bases between. From germline, CDR1 is DFQATT and CDR2 SNEGSKA (reference sequence). The CDR3 reads CSASRSGFRTEAFF. The CDR3 DNA follows: TGCAGTGCTAGCAGATCAGGGTTTAGAACTGAAGCTTTCTTT.

The V gene is TRBV27, the J gene TRBJ2-1; a possible D gene is TRBD1 (5 bases). Trimming shortened V by 2 bases and J by 4 bases, and 12 bases separated the two germline ends. There are 15 residues in the CDR3. Germline-derived CDR1 and CDR2 are MNHEY and SMNVEV (reference sequence). CDR3 region: CASSLILTEYNEQFF. The CDR3 coding sequence is TGTGCCAGCAGTTTAATCCTGACAGAATACAATGAGCAGTTCTTC.

This clonotype was detected a few times. CDR3 DNA: TGTGCCAGCAGTTTTGACGGGACTCACTACGAGCAGTACTTC. It is translated as CASSFDGTHYEQYF. The V call is TRBV12-3 or TRBV12-4, the J call TRBJ2-7; the D gene is possibly TRBD2 (6 bases). The CDR3 has 14 amino acids. The V end was cut by 3 bases, the J end by 3 bases, with 12 bases between.

V usage is TRBV24-1 and J usage is TRBJ2-7; the D is unclear. The CDR3 is 14 residues long. V lost 4 bases and J lost 2, with 11 bases in between. Germline CDR1 is KGHDR and CDR2 is SFDVKD. This CDR3 is CATSDPHRTYEQYF. As DNA, the CDR3 is TGTGCCACCAGTGACCCACACAGAACCTACGAGCAGTACTTC.

This clonotype showed up many times. The V call is TRBV7-3, the J call TRBJ2-7, with D perhaps matching TRBD1 (6 bases). Trimming removed 6 bases from V and 2 bases from J, with 11 bases in between. The CDR3 is 13 residues long. Germline V gene sequence: CDR1 SGHTA, CDR2 FQGTGA. CDR3 DNA sequence: TGTGCCAGCAGGCGGACAGACACCTACGAGCAGTACTTC. It encodes CASRRTDTYEQYF. Supplemented by reference TRBV7-3 and TRBJ2-7, the full variable domain reads GAGVSQTPSNKVTEKGKYVELRCDPISGHTALYWYRQSLGQGPEFLIYFQGTGAADDSGLPNDRFFAVRPEGSVSTLKIQRTERGDSAVYLCASRRTDTYEQYFGPGTRLTVT.

The chain has TRBV27 and TRBJ2-7, with 9 bases fitting TRBD2. J lost 4 bases, V lost 2 bases, and 6 bases had no gene match. This CDR3 spans 15 amino acids. CDR1 MNHEY and CDR2 SMNVEV come from the germline V gene (reference sequence). The CDR3 DNA sequence: TGTGCCAGCAGTTTAGCGGCTAGCGGGGCATACGAGCAGTACTTC. It specifies CASSLAASGAYEQYF.

This clonotype was seen a handful of times. The gene calls are TRBV7-2 and TRBJ1-4; the D gene is possibly TRBD1 (6 bases). Germline V gene data show CDR1 as SGHTA and CDR2 as FQGNSA. The CDR3 has 15 amino acids. Trimming cost V 0 bases and J 6 bases, with 11 bases left between them. The CDR3 nucleotides are TGTGCCAGCAGCTTAGCCCAGGGGAGTTATGAAAAACTGTTTTTT. It is translated as CASSLAQGSYEKLFF.